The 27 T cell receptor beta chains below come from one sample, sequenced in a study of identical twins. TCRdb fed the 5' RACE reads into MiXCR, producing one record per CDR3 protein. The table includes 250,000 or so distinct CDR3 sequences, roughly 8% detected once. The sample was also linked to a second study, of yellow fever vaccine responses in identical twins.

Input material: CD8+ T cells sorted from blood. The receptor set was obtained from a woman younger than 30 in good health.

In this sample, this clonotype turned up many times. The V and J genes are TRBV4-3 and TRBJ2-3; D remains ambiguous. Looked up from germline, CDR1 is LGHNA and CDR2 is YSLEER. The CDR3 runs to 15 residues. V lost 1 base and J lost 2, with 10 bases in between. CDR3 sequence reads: CASSQGAGNTDTQYF. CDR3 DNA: TGCGCCAGCAGCCAAGGGGCAGGTAACACAGATACGCAGTATTTT.

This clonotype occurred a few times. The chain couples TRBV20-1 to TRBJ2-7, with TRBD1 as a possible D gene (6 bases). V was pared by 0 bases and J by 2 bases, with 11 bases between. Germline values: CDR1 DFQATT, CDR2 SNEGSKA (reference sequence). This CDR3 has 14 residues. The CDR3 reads CSARDRYRAYEQYF. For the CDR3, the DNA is TGCAGTGCTAGAGATCGGTACAGGGCCTACGAGCAGTACTTC.

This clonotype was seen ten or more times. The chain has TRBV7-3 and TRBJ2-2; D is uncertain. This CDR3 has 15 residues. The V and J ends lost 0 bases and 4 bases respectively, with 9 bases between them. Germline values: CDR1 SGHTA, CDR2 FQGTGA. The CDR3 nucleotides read TGTGCCAGCAGCTTAACAGACCCAGGCACCGGGGAGCTGTTTTTT. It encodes CASSLTDPGTGELFF.

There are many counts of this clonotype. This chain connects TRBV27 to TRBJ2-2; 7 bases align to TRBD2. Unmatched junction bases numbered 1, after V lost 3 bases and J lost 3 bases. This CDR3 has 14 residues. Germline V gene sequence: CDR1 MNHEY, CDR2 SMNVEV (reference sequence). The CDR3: CASSFGGDTGELFF. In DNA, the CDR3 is TGTGCCAGCAGTTTTGGGGGGGACACCGGGGAGCTGTTTTTT.

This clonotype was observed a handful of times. DNA of the CDR3: TGTGCCAGCACCAATCTCTGGGACGGAGCCTACGAGCAGTACTTC. It translates to CASTNLWDGAYEQYF. V is TRBV3-1 and J is TRBJ2-7; either TRBD1 or TRBD2 may supply D (5 bases each). V gave up 7 bases and J gave up 2 bases, with 18 bases separating them. Germline CDR1 LGHDT, CDR2 YNNKEL (reference sequence). CDR3 length: 15 residues.

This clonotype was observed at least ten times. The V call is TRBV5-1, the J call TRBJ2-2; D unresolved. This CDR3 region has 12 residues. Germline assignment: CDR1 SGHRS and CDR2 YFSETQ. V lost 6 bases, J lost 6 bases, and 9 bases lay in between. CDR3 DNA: TGCGCCAGCATGGGCGGTTCCGGGGAGCTGTTTTTT. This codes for CASMGGSGELFF.

The CDR3 bases are TGTGCCAGTACCTCTACAGGGGGAATATATAATTCACCCCTCCACTTT. This encodes CASTSTGGIYNSPLHF. V is TRBV27 and J is TRBJ1-6; 8 bases are shared with TRBD1. V trimming: 9 bases; J trimming: 4 bases; junction bases outside the gene matches: 11. Germline V gene data show CDR1 as MNHEY and CDR2 as SMNVEV (reference sequence). This CDR3 spans 16 amino acids.

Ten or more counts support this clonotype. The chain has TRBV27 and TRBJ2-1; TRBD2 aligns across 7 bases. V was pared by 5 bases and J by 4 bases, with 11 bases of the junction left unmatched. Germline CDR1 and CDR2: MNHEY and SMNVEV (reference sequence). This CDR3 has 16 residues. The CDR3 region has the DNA TGTGCCAGCAGTAAACCCGCCAGAGCGGGGTACAATGAGCAGTTCTTC. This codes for CASSKPARAGYNEQFF.

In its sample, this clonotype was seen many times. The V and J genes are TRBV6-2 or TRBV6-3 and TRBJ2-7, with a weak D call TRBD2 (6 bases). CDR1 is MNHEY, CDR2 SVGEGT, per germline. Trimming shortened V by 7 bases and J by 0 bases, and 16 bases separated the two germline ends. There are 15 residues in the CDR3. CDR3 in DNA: TGTGCCAGCAATGAGGCGGGACCGAGCTCCTACGAGCAGTACTTC. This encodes CASNEAGPSSYEQYF.

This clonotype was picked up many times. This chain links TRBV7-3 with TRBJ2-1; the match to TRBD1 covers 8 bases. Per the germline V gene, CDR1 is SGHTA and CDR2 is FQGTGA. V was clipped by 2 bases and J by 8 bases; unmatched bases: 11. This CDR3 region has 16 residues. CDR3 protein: CASSLAPPTGVDEQFF. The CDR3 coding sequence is TGTGCCAGCAGCTTAGCCCCCCCGACAGGGGTGGATGAGCAGTTCTTC. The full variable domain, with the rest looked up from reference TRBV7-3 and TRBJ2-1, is GAGVSQTPSNKVTEKGKYVELRCDPISGHTALYWYRQSLGQGPEFLIYFQGTGAADDSGLPNDRFFAVRPEGSVSTLKIQRTERGDSAVYLCASSLAPPTGVDEQFFGPGTRLTVL.

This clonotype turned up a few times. CDR3 in DNA: TGTGCCAGCAGGGAGACGGGGGTAGAGACCCAGTACTTC. Translation: CASRETGVETQYF. The chain combines TRBV11-2 with TRBJ2-5; possibly TRBD2 for D (6 bases). The CDR3 has 13 amino acids. The V gene lost 6 bases and the J gene lost 4 bases, with 12 bases spanning the gap. Germline lookup yields CDR1 SGHAT and CDR2 FQNNGV.

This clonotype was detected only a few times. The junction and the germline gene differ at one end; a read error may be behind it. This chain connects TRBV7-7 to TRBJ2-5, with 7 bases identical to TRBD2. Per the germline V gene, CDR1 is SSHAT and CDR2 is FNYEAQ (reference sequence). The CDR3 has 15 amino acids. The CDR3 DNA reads TGTGCTAGCAGCTTAGCGAGCGGGGTACAAGAGACCCAGTACTTC. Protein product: CASSLASGVQETQYF.

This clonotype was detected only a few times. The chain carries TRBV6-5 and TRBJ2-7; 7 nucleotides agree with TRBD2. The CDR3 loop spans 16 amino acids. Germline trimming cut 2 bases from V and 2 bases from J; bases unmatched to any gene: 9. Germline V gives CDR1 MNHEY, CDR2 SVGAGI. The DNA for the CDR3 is TGTGCCAGCAGTTACGAGGGTCTAGCGGTCACCTACGAGCAGTACTTC. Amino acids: CASSYEGLAVTYEQYF.

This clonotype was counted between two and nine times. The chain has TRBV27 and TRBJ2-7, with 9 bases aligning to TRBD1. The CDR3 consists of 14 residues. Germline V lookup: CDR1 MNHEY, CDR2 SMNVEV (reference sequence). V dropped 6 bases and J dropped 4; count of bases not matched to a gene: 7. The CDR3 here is CASSWTGDFYEQYF. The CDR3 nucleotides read TGTGCCAGCAGCTGGACAGGGGATTTTTACGAGCAGTACTTC.

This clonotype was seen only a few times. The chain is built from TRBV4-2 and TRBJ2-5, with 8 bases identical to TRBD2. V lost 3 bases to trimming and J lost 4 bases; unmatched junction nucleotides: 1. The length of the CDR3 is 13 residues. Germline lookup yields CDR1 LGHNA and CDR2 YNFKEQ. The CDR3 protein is CASSQTSAETQYF. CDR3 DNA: TGTGCCAGCAGCCAGACTAGCGCAGAGACCCAGTACTTC.

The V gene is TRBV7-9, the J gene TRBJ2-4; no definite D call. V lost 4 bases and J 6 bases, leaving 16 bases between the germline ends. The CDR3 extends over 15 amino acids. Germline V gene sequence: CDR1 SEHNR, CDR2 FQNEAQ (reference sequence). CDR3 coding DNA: TGTGCCAGCAGCTCCCCTGGGGATCCAGGAAACATTCAGTACTTC. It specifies CASSSPGDPGNIQYF.

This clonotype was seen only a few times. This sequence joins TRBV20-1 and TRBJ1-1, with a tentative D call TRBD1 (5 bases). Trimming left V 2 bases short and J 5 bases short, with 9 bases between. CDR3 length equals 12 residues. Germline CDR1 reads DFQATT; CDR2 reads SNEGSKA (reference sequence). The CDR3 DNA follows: TGCAGTGCTAGAACCAGGGAAACTGAAGCTTTCTTT. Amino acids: CSARTRETEAFF.

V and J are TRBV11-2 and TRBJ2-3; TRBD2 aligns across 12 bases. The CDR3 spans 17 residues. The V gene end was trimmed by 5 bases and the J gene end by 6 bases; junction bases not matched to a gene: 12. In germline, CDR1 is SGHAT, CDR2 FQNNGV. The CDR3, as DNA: TGTGCCAGCAGCCACCCCCTAGCGGGAGGGCCGGGGGATACGCAGTATTTT. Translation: CASSHPLAGGPGDTQYF.

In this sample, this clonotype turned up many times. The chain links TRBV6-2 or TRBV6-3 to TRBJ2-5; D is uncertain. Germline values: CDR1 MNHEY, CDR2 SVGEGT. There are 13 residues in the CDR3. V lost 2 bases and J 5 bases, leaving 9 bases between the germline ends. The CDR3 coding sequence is TGTGCCAGCAGTTACGGCGGACGGGAGACCCAGTACTTC. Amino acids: CASSYGGRETQYF.

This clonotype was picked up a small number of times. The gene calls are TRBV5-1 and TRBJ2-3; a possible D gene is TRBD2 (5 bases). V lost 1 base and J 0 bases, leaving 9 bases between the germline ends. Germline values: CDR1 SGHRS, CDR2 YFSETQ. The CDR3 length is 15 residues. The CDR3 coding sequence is TGCGCCAGCAGCTTGCCGGCTAGCAGCACAGATACGCAGTATTTT. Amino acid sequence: CASSLPASSTDTQYF.

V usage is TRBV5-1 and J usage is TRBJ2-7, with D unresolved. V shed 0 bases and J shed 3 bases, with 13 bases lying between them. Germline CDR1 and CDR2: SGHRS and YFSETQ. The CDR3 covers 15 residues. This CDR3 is CASSLASSTYYEQYF. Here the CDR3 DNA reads TGCGCCAGCAGCTTGGCCAGCAGTACCTACTACGAGCAGTACTTC. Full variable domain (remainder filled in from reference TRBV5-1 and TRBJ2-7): KAGVTQTPRYLIKTRGQQVTLSCSPISGHRSVSWYQQTPGQGLQFLFEYFSETQRNKGNFPGRFSGRQFSNSRSEMNVSTLELGDSALYLCASSLASSTYYEQYFGPGTRLTVT.

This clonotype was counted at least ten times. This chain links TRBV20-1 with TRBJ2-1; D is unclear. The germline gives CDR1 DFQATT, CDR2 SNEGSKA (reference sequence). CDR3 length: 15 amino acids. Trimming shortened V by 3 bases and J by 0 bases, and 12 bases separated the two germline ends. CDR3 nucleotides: TGCAGTGCTAGCCCCGACTGGAGCTCCTACAATGAGCAGTTCTTC. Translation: CSASPDWSSYNEQFF.

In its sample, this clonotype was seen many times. The CDR3: CASSPQRGNEQFF. The CDR3 nucleotides read TGTGCCAGCAGCCCACAGCGGGGCAATGAGCAGTTCTTC. The rearrangement links TRBV7-8 to TRBJ2-1; 7 positions match TRBD2. V was pared by 5 bases and J by 6 bases, with 4 bases of the junction left unmatched. Germline V CDR1 and CDR2: SGHVS, FQNEAQ. The CDR3 contains 13 residues.

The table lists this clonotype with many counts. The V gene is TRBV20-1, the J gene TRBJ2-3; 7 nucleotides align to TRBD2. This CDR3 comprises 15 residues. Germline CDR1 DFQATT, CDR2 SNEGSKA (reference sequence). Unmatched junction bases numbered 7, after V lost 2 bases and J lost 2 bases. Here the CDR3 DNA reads TGCAGTGCTAGAAACCCGCTAGCGGTCACAGATACGCAGTATTTT. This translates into CSARNPLAVTDTQYF.

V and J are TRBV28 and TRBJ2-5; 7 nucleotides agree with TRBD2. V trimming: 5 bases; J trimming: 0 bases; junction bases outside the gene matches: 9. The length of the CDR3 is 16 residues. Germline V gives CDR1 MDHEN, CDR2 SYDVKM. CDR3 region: CASSNGASGNQETQYF. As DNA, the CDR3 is TGTGCCAGCAGTAATGGGGCTAGCGGCAACCAAGAGACCCAGTACTTC. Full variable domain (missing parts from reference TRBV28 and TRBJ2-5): DVKVTQSSRYLVKRTGEKVFLECVQDMDHENMFWYRQDPGLGLRLIYFSYDVKMKEKGDIPEGYSVSREKKERFSLILESASTNQTSMYLCASSNGASGNQETQYFGPGTRLLVL.

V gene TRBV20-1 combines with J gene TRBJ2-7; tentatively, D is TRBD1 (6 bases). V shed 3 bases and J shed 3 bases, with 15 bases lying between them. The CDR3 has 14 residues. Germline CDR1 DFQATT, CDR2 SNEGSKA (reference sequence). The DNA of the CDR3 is TGCAGTGCTAGGACCCTAGGGGGAGACTACGAGCAGTACTTC. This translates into CSARTLGGDYEQYF.

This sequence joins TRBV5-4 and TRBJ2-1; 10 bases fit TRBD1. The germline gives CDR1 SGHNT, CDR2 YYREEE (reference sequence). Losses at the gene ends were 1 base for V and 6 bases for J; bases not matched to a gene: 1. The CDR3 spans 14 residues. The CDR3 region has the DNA TGTGCCAGCAGCTTGAGGGACAGGGGCAATGAGCAGTTCTTC. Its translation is CASSLRDRGNEQFF.